This is a list of T cell receptor beta chains from one sample in a study of blood T cell repertoires in COVID-19. Only in-frame clones appear in the TCRdb table, and some are missing; sequencing was by immunoSEQ multiplex PCR. The data contain about 190,000 clones, roughly 86% of them singletons. Sequencing was carried out using peripheral blood. These receptors were taken from a woman aged 70 to 79 with active or convalescent COVID-19. The CDR3 runs from the conserved cysteine through the conserved F or W. The D gene is left open where the match is weak. Some rows mark clone size as missing; the rest say once, few, many or name a class of expanded clone.

D: .
size: .
V: TRBV5-5
J: TRBJ1-5
CDR3: CASSFRAGDGNQPQHF
DNA: TGTGCCAGCAGCTTTCGGGCGGGGGACGGCAATCAGCCCCAGCATTTT

D: .
size: once
V: TRBV6-5
J: TRBJ1-5
CDR3: CASSREGGNQPQHF
DNA: TGTGCCAGCAGTAGGGAGGGCGGTAATCAGCCCCAGCATTTT

D: .
size: .
V: TRBV19
J: TRBJ2-7
CDR3: CASSIRRLGGEQYF
DNA: TGTGCCAGTAGTATTAGGAGGTTGGGAGGCGAGCAGTACTTC

D: TRBD2
size: .
V: TRBV19
J: TRBJ2-3
CDR3: CASRTSGSSDTQYF
DNA: TGTGCCAGTAGGACTAGCGGGTCGAGTGATACGCAGTATTTT

D: TRBD2
size: .
V: TRBV5-1
J: TRBJ2-7
CDR3: CASSSGLAGVYEQYF
DNA: TGCGCCAGCAGCTCGGGACTAGCGGGCGTCTACGAGCAGTACTTC

D: TRBD2
size: .
V: TRBV5-1
J: TRBJ2-7
CDR3: CASSLRTSGVKPYEQYF
DNA: TGCGCCAGCAGCTTGAGGACTAGCGGGGTGAAACCCTACGAGCAGTACTTC

D: .
size: .
V: TRBV4-2
J: TRBJ2-3
CDR3: CASSRGQQPAEGFSTDTQYF
DNA: TGTGCCAGCAGCAGGGGCCAGCAACCAGCGGAGGGATTTAGCACAGATACGCAGTATTTT

D: .
size: .
V: TRBV5-1
J: TRBJ2-7
CDR3: CASRQGPSKDEQYF
DNA: TGCGCCAGCAGACAGGGTCCTAGTAAGGACGAGCAGTACTTC

D: TRBD2
size: few
V: TRBV27
J: TRBJ2-2
CDR3: CASSRISSGRANTGELFF
DNA: TGTGCCAGCAGTCGGATCAGTAGCGGGAGGGCCAACACCGGGGAGCTGTTTTTT

D: .
size: .
V: TRBV2
J: TRBJ2-7
CDR3: CASSELANEQYF
DNA: TGTGCCAGCAGTGAACTAGCAAACGAGCAGTACTTC

D: .
size: .
V: TRBV28
J: TRBJ1-5
CDR3: CASSPGITQPQHF
DNA: TGTGCCAGCAGCCCAGGGATCACTCAGCCCCAGCATTTT

D: TRBD1
size: .
V: TRBV20-1
J: TRBJ2-7
CDR3: CSARGPRDRYF
DNA: TGCAGTGCTAGAGGACCGAGGGACAGGTACTTC

D: TRBD2
size: .
V: TRBV11-1
J: TRBJ2-1
CDR3: CASSLRLAGGNDEQFF
DNA: TGTGCCAGCAGCTTGAGACTAGCGGGAGGGAACGATGAGCAGTTCTTC

D: TRBD2
size: .
V: TRBV3-1/TRBV3-2
J: TRBJ2-5
CDR3: CASSVPGLAGKGRETQYF
DNA: TGTGCCAGCAGTGTGCCGGGACTAGCGGGAAAAGGGCGAGAGACCCAGTACTTC

D: TRBD1
size: once
V: TRBV28
J: TRBJ1-1
CDR3: CASTETGTGFLRRMDTEAFF
DNA: TGTGCCAGCACGGAGACCGGGACAGGGTTTTTGCGTAGGATGGACACTGAAGCTTTCTTT

D: TRBD1
size: .
V: TRBV28
J: TRBJ1-6
CDR3: CASTGQVAGNSPLHF
DNA: TGTGCCAGCACCGGACAGGTCGCTGGTAATTCACCCCTCCACTTT

D: .
size: .
V: TRBV6-5
J: TRBJ1-1
CDR3: CASSTGMVGGTEAFF
DNA: TGTGCCAGCAGTACCGGTATGGTCGGGGGCACTGAAGCTTTCTTT

D: TRBD2
size: .
V: TRBV29-1
J: TRBJ2-7
CDR3: CSAPGTSGRDEQYF
DNA: TGCAGCGCCCCCGGGACTAGCGGGAGGGACGAGCAGTACTTC